In its sample, the clone carrying this TCR beta chain was seen a few times. The antigen is not known. The sample's treatment: roughly 11-day PBMC culture with coronavirus spike peptide pools or control peptides (ViraFEST assay). The sample is drawn from a study of vaccination and CD4 T cells after COVID-19. Sequencing of the DNA from cultured CD4+ T cells was carried out with the Oncomine TCR Beta short-read assay. Genomic DNA was extracted from cultured CD4+ T cells. Each CDR3 protein is one row after TCRdb ran MiXCR on the PCR reads. Counted here are about 22,000 distinct CDR3 sequences, roughly 33% occurring once; the ten biggest clones make up about an eighth. Trimming removed 5 bases from V and 2 bases from J, with 15 bases in between. CDR3 length: 15 residues. Germline loops: CDR1 LNHDA, CDR2 SQIVND (reference sequence).

The sequencing input was cultured CD4+ T cells from blood. The receptor was isolated from a human donor with COVID-19. The chain couples TRBV19 to TRBJ1-1, with D perhaps TRBD1 (5 bases). The CDR3 loop is CASSPPGNLNTEAFF. The DNA of the CDR3 is TGTGCCAGTAGTCCCCCAGGGAATCTCAACACTGAAGCTTTCTTT.